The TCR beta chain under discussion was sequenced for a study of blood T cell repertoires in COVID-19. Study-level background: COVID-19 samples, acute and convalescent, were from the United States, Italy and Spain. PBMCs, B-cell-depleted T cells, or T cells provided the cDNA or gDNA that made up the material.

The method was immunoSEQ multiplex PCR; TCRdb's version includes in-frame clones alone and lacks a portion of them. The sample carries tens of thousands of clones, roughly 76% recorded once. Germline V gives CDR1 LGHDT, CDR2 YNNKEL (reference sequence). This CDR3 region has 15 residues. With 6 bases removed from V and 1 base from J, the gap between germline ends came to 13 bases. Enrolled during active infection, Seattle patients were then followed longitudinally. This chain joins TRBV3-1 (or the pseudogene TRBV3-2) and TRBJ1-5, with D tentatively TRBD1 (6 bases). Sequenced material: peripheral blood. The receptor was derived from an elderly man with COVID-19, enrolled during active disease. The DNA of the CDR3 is TGTGCCAGCAGTTGGGGGCCGGGAAGCAATCAGCCCCAGCATTTT. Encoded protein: CASSWGPGSNQPQHF.